Sequencing of this TCR beta chain was carried out in a study of control samples from healthy donors and cancer patients. The V end lost 1 base, the J end lost 0 bases, and 10 bases lay between the germline ends. The CDR3 runs 15 residues. Germline values: CDR1 MNHEY, CDR2 SVGAGI. Clones were sequenced by immunoSEQ multiplex PCR, and TCRdb holds only the in-frame ones, with some missing. Among just over 150,000 clones listed, approximately 90% were seen once. This TCR derives from a man aged 25-40 years in good health. The sample taken for sequencing was blood. The chain employs TRBV6-5 and TRBJ2-7; tentatively, D is TRBD1 or TRBD2 (5 bases each). CDR3 region: CASSYWGTDSYEQYF. The CDR3 region has the DNA TGTGCCAGCAGTTACTGGGGGACGGACTCCTACGAGCAGTACTTC.